This T cell receptor (beta chain) is from a study of Ad26.COV2.S vaccination and SARS-CoV-2 variants. Germline V CDR1 and CDR2: SGHTA, FQGNSA. The CDR3 covers 14 residues. The V end lost 0 bases, the J end lost 1 base, and 6 bases lay between the germline ends. Method: immunoSEQ multiplex PCR; TCRdb's copy keeps in-frame clones and lacks some. The table records under 300,000 clones, approximately 88% of them present only once. Treatment indicated: roughly 19 received Ad26.COV2.S at low or high dose, single or two shots; 5 received placebo; per-sample allocation not given. Samples were taken on day 63 after the first vaccine or placebo injection.

The starting material was peripheral blood, obtained in a trial of Ad26.COV2.S vaccine versus placebo. The source of this sequence is a person between 18 and 60 years old who received the Ad26.COV2.S COVID-19 vaccine or a placebo. The chain combines TRBV7-2 with TRBJ2-5; D remains ambiguous. This CDR3 reads CASSLASAQETQYF. Here the CDR3 DNA reads TGTGCCAGCAGCTTAGCCAGTGCCCAAGAGACCCAGTACTTC.